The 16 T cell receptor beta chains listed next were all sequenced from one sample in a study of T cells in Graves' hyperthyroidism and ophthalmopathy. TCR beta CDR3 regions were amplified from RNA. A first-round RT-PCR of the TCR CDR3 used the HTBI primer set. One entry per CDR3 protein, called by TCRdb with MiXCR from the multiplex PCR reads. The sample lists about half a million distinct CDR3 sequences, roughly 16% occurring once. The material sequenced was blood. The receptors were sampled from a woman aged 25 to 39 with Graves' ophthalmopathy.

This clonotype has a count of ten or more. DNA for the CDR3: TGTGCCAGCGGTGGATTAAATCAGCCCCAGCATTTT. Translated, it gives CASGGLNQPQHF. V is TRBV28 and J is TRBJ1-5; D is uncertain. The CDR3 has 12 residues. Germline V lookup: CDR1 MDHEN, CDR2 SYDVKM. V was pared by 8 bases and J by 4 bases, with 9 bases between. Full variable domain (rest looked up from reference TRBV28 and TRBJ1-5): DVKVTQSSRYLVKRTGEKVFLECVQDMDHENMFWYRQDPGLGLRLIYFSYDVKMKEKGDIPEGYSVSREKKERFSLILESASTNQTSMYLCASGGLNQPQHFGDGTRLSIL.

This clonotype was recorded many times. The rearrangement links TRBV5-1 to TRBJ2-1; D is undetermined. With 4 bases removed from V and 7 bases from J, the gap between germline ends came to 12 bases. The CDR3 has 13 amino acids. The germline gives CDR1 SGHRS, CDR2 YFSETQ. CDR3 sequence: CASSINIKNEQFF. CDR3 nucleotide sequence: TGCGCCAGCAGCATAAATATCAAGAATGAGCAGTTCTTC.

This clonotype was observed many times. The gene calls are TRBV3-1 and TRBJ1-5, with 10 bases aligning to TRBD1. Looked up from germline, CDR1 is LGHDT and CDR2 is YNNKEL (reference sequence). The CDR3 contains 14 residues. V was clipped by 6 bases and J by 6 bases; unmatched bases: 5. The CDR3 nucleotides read TGTGCCAGCAGTAGACAGGGGGCCGTTCAGCCCCAGCATTTT. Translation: CASSRQGAVQPQHF.

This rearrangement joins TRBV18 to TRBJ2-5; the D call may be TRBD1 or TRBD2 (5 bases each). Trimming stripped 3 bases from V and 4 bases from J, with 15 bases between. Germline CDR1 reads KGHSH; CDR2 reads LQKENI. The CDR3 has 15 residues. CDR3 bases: TGTGCCAGCTCACCGGACTCAGGGTTAAGAGAGACCCAGTACTTC. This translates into CASSPDSGLRETQYF. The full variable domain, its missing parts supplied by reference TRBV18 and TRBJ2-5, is NAGVMQNPRHLVRRRGQEARLRCSPMKGHSHVYWYRQLPEEGLKFMVYLQKENIIDESGMPKERFSAEFPKEGPSILRIQQVVRGDSAAYFCASSPDSGLRETQYFGPGTRLLVL.

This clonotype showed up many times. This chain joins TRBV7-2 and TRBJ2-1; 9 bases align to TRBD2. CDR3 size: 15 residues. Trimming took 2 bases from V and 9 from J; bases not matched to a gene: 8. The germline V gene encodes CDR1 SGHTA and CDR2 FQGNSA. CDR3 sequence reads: CASSLITSGLSEQFF. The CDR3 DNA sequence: TGTGCCAGCAGCTTAATAACTAGCGGGTTGTCTGAGCAGTTCTTC. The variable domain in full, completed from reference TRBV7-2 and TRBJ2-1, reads GAGVSQSPSNKVTEKGKDVELRCDPISGHTALYWYRQSLGQGLEFLIYFQGNSAPDKSGLPSDRFSAERTGGSVSTLTIQRTQQEDSAVYLCASSLITSGLSEQFFGPGTRLTVL.

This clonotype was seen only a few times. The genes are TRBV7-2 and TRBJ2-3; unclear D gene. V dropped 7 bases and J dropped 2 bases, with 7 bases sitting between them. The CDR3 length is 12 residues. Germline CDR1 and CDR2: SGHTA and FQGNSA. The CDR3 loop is CASTGFTDTQYF. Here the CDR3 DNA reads TGTGCCAGCACCGGATTCACAGATACGCAGTATTTT. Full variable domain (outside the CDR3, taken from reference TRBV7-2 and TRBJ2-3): GAGVSQSPSNKVTEKGKDVELRCDPISGHTALYWYRQSLGQGLEFLIYFQGNSAPDKSGLPSDRFSAERTGGSVSTLTIQRTQQEDSAVYLCASTGFTDTQYFGPGTRLTVL.

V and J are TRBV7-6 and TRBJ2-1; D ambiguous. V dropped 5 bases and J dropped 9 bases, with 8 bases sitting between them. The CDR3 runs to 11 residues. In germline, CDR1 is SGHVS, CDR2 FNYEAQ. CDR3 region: CASSTDFEQFF. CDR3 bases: TGTGCCAGCAGCACGGATTTTGAGCAGTTCTTC.

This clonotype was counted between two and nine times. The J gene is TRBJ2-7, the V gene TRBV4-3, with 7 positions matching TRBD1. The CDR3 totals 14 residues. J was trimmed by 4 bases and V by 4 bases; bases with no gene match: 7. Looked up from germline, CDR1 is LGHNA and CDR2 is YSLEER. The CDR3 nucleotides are TGCGCCAGCAGCCCTGGGACAGAGGAATACGAGCAGTACTTC. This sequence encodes CASSPGTEEYEQYF.

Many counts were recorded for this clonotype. The CDR3 here is CSARAADSYNEQFF. The DNA of the CDR3 is TGCAGTGCTAGAGCGGCCGACTCCTACAATGAGCAGTTCTTC. This chain connects TRBV20-1 to TRBJ2-1; D is unresolved. This CDR3 is built from 14 residues. CDR1 is DFQATT, CDR2 SNEGSKA, per germline (reference sequence). V dropped 1 base and J dropped 0 bases, with 7 bases sitting between them.

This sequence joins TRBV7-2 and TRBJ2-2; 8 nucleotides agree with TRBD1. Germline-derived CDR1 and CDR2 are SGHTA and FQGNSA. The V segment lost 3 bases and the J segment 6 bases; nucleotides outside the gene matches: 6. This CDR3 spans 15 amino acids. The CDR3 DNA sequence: TGTGCCAGCAGCTTCGCACAGGGGGTTGCCGGGGAGCTGTTTTTT. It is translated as CASSFAQGVAGELFF.

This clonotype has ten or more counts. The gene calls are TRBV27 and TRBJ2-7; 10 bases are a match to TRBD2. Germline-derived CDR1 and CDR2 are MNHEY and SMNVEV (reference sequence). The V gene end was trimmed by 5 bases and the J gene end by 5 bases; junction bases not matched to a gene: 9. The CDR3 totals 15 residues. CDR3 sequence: CASSVTSGNINEQYF. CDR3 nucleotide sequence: TGTGCCAGCAGTGTCACTAGCGGGAATATCAACGAGCAGTACTTC.

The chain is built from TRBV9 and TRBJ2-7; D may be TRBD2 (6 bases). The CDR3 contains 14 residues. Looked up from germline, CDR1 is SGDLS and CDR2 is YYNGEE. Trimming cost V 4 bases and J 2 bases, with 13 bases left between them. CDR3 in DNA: TGTGCCAGCAGCCGGGCTAGCGAAGCCTACGAGCAGTACTTC. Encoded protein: CASSRASEAYEQYF.

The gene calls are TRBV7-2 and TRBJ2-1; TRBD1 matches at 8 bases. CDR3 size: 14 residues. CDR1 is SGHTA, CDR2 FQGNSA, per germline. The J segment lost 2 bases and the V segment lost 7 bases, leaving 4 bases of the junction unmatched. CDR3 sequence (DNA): TGTGCCAGCACCCCGACAGGGGCCTACAATGAGCAGTTCTTC. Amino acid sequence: CASTPTGAYNEQFF.

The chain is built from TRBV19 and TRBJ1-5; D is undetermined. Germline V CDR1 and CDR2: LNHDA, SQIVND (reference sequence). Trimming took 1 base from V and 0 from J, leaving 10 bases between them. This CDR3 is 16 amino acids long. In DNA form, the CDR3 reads TGTGCCAGTAGTATAGGGGCTCCGAATAGCAATCAGCCCCAGCATTTT. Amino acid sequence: CASSIGAPNSNQPQHF. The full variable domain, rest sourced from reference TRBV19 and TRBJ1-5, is DGGITQSPKYLFRKEGQNVTLSCEQNLNHDAMYWYRQDPGQGLRLIYYSQIVNDFQKGDIAEGYSVSREKKESFPLTVTSAQKNPTAFYLCASSIGAPNSNQPQHFGDGTRLSIL.

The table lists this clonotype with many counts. CDR3 nucleotides: TGTGCCAGCAGCGTAGACGGGACACGCTATGGCTACACCTTC. Encoded protein: CASSVDGTRYGYTF. V gene TRBV9 combines with J gene TRBJ1-2, with D possibly being TRBD1 (6 bases). V gave up 0 bases and J gave up 4 bases, with 10 bases separating them. The V gene's germline CDR1 is SGDLS and CDR2 YYNGEE. CDR3 length equals 14 residues.

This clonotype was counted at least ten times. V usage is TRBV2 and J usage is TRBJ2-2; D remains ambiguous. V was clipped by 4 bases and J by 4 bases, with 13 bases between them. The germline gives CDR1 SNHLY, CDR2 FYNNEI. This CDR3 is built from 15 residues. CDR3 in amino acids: CASSGLLASTGELFF. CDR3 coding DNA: TGTGCCAGCAGTGGGTTACTGGCATCCACCGGGGAGCTGTTTTTT.